This is a list of T cell receptor beta chains from one sample in a study of blood T cells in healthy people across ages. TCRdb independently ran MiXCR on the 5' RACE reads; one entry per CDR3 protein. Counted here are about a million distinct CDR3 sequences, about 51% occurring once; the ten biggest clones make up about a fifth. Sequenced sample: blood. The receptors come from a woman aged 55-70 years in good health. CDR3s include the opening cysteine and the closing phenylalanine or tryptophan. Each record gives: CDR3 DNA, CDR3 protein, V gene, J gene, D gene, clone size. The D gene is left open where the match is weak. Only part of the rows carry a size: once, few, many, or a class if the clone is expanded.

CDR3nt: TGTGCCACCAGCCGTACAAGCCCGGGACTAGCGGGCTTCTACAATGAGCAGTTCTTC; CDR3aa: CATSRTSPGLAGFYNEQFF; v_gene: TRBV15; j_gene: TRBJ2-1; d_gene: TRBD2; abundance: .
CDR3nt: TGCAGTGCTAGAGGGTGGGTAGCGGGAGATTTTTCAAACGAGCAGTACTTC; CDR3aa: CSARGWVAGDFSNEQYF; v_gene: TRBV20-1; j_gene: TRBJ2-7; d_gene: TRBD2; abundance: .
CDR3nt: TGCAGCGTTGGTCGACAGGGTGCCGGGGAGCTGTTTTTT; CDR3aa: CSVGRQGAGELFF; v_gene: TRBV29-1; j_gene: TRBJ2-2; d_gene: TRBD1; abundance: .
CDR3nt: TGCGCCAGCAGCGGACATGGCGATGAGCAGTTCTTC; CDR3aa: CASSGHGDEQFF; v_gene: TRBV5-1; j_gene: TRBJ2-1; d_gene: .; abundance: .
CDR3nt: TGTGCCAGCAGTTTATATGGGAGGTCCTCCTACAATGAGCAGTTCTTC; CDR3aa: CASSLYGRSSYNEQFF; v_gene: TRBV28; j_gene: TRBJ2-1; d_gene: .; abundance: .
CDR3nt: TGCAGTGCTAGAGACCGCCTTGGTTCCTACAATGAGCAGTTCTTC; CDR3aa: CSARDRLGSYNEQFF; v_gene: TRBV20-1; j_gene: TRBJ2-1; d_gene: .; abundance: .
CDR3nt: TGCGCCAGCCAGGACCCGAACACTGAAGCTTTCTTT; CDR3aa: CASQDPNTEAFF; v_gene: TRBV5-1; j_gene: TRBJ1-1; d_gene: .; abundance: few
CDR3nt: TGTGCCAGTCAGCGGGAGGCCACCTACGAGCAGTACTTC; CDR3aa: CASQREATYEQYF; v_gene: TRBV28; j_gene: TRBJ2-7; d_gene: TRBD2; abundance: once
CDR3nt: TGTGCCAGCAACCTACTAGCGGGGTCTAGCACAGATACGCAGTATTTT; CDR3aa: CASNLLAGSSTDTQYF; v_gene: TRBV28; j_gene: TRBJ2-3; d_gene: TRBD2; abundance: .
CDR3nt: TGCGCCAGCAGCCCCCGGGATCTTAATGAAAAACTGTTTTTT; CDR3aa: CASSPRDLNEKLFF; v_gene: TRBV5-1; j_gene: TRBJ1-4; d_gene: .; abundance: few
CDR3nt: TGCAGTGCTAGAGATCTTCTAAGAGCGGAGCAGTACTTC; CDR3aa: CSARDLLRAEQYF; v_gene: TRBV20-1; j_gene: TRBJ2-5; d_gene: .; abundance: .
CDR3nt: TGCAGTGCTAGTCCGGACAGGGGGCGAGAGACCCAGTACTTC; CDR3aa: CSASPDRGRETQYF; v_gene: TRBV20-1; j_gene: TRBJ2-5; d_gene: TRBD1; abundance: few
CDR3nt: TGTGCCAGCAGACCCACTAGCGGGAGAACAGATACGCAGTATTTT; CDR3aa: CASRPTSGRTDTQYF; v_gene: TRBV7-8; j_gene: TRBJ2-3; d_gene: TRBD2; abundance: .
CDR3nt: TGTGCTAGTGGACTGAATTCACCCCTCCACTTT; CDR3aa: CASGLNSPLHF; v_gene: TRBV12-5; j_gene: TRBJ1-6; d_gene: .; abundance: .
CDR3nt: TGCAGCGTTGAGAATTGGTTTGGCAATGAGCAGTTCTTC; CDR3aa: CSVENWFGNEQFF; v_gene: TRBV29-1; j_gene: TRBJ2-1; d_gene: .; abundance: few
CDR3nt: TGCAGCGTTCGGACAGGGGGCGATTATAATTCACCCCTCCACTTT; CDR3aa: CSVRTGGDYNSPLHF; v_gene: TRBV29-1; j_gene: TRBJ1-6; d_gene: TRBD1; abundance: .
CDR3nt: TGTGCCAGCTCCCCTCGTACTAGCGGGAGTGGGAATGAGCAGTTCTTC; CDR3aa: CASSPRTSGSGNEQFF; v_gene: TRBV18; j_gene: TRBJ2-1; d_gene: TRBD2; abundance: .
CDR3nt: TGTGCCAGCAGCTTAGCTCCGGTGGCTAGCTCGGGGCAGTTCTTC; CDR3aa: CASSLAPVASSGQFF; v_gene: TRBV3-1; j_gene: TRBJ2-1; d_gene: .; abundance: .
CDR3nt: TGCGCCAGCAGCCACCTAAGCGGGAGAGGGGGGGATGAGCAGTTCTTC; CDR3aa: CASSHLSGRGGDEQFF; v_gene: TRBV4-3; j_gene: TRBJ2-1; d_gene: TRBD2; abundance: .
CDR3nt: TGTGCCAGCAGCCCAATGATCCTGACTGGGGCCAACGTCCTGACTTTC; CDR3aa: CASSPMILTGANVLTF; v_gene: TRBV7-6; j_gene: TRBJ2-6; d_gene: .; abundance: many
CDR3nt: TGCAGTGCTAGTGTAATCGGTTACGAGCAGTACTTC; CDR3aa: CSASVIGYEQYF; v_gene: TRBV20-1; j_gene: TRBJ2-7; d_gene: .; abundance: few
CDR3nt: TGTGCCAGCAGTGAAACTAGCGGCACCTCCGAGCAGTACTTC; CDR3aa: CASSETSGTSEQYF; v_gene: TRBV25-1; j_gene: TRBJ2-7; d_gene: TRBD2; abundance: .
CDR3nt: TGTGCCACCAGCAGAGATTTGTACACCGGGGAGCTGTTTTTT; CDR3aa: CATSRDLYTGELFF; v_gene: TRBV15; j_gene: TRBJ2-2; d_gene: .; abundance: few
CDR3nt: TGTGCCAGCAGTTTCGGACTAGCGGGAGGAACTGGGGCCAGCGTCCTGACTTTC; CDR3aa: CASSFGLAGGTGASVLTF; v_gene: TRBV6-2/TRBV6-3; j_gene: TRBJ2-6; d_gene: TRBD2; abundance: .
CDR3nt: TGTGCCAGCAGTACTCTCCAGGGGATCAGGTACGAGCAGTACTTC; CDR3aa: CASSTLQGIRYEQYF; v_gene: TRBV28; j_gene: TRBJ2-7; d_gene: .; abundance: .
CDR3nt: TGTGCCAGCAGCATGTCACTAGCGGGAGGGAGAAGGGAGCAGTACTTC; CDR3aa: CASSMSLAGGRREQYF; v_gene: TRBV6-5; j_gene: TRBJ2-7; d_gene: TRBD2; abundance: .
CDR3nt: TGTGCCATCAGGGGACTAGTTAATGGGCAGTTCTTC; CDR3aa: CAIRGLVNGQFF; v_gene: TRBV10-3; j_gene: TRBJ2-1; d_gene: TRBD2; abundance: .
CDR3nt: TGTGCCTGGAGATGGACTAGCGGGATTGGTGGGCAGTTCTTC; CDR3aa: CAWRWTSGIGGQFF; v_gene: TRBV30; j_gene: TRBJ2-1; d_gene: TRBD2; abundance: few
CDR3nt: TGTGCCACCGCTAGGGACAATGAGCAGTTCTTC; CDR3aa: CATARDNEQFF; v_gene: TRBV10-3; j_gene: TRBJ2-1; d_gene: .; abundance: .
CDR3nt: TGTGCCAGCAGTGTCTTTCGGCAGGGGGGAGCTTTCTTT; CDR3aa: CASSVFRQGGAFF; v_gene: TRBV28; j_gene: TRBJ1-1; d_gene: TRBD1; abundance: .
CDR3nt: TGTGCCAGCAGCGTAGCCGACAGGGTTGGCGAGCAGTACTTC; CDR3aa: CASSVADRVGEQYF; v_gene: TRBV9; j_gene: TRBJ2-7; d_gene: TRBD1; abundance: .
CDR3nt: TGTGCCAGCAGTGTATCCGGCTCTGGGGCCAACGTCCTGACTTTC; CDR3aa: CASSVSGSGANVLTF; v_gene: TRBV2; j_gene: TRBJ2-6; d_gene: .; abundance: .
CDR3nt: TGTGCCAGCAGTTTACCCCAGGGTTACATCACAGATACGCAGTATTTT; CDR3aa: CASSLPQGYITDTQYF; v_gene: TRBV28; j_gene: TRBJ2-3; d_gene: .; abundance: .
CDR3nt: TGTGCCAGCAGCTTAGCGGCACTAGCCGATGAGCAGTTCTTC; CDR3aa: CASSLAALADEQFF; v_gene: TRBV7-2; j_gene: TRBJ2-1; d_gene: .; abundance: .
CDR3nt: TGCAGTGCTAGCCCCGGGACTAGCGTGATTGGGGATACGCAGTATTTT; CDR3aa: CSASPGTSVIGDTQYF; v_gene: TRBV20-1; j_gene: TRBJ2-3; d_gene: TRBD2; abundance: once
CDR3nt: TGTGCCAGCAGTGGAAGGAAACCTGGCTCTGGGGCCAACGTCCTGACTTTC; CDR3aa: CASSGRKPGSGANVLTF; v_gene: TRBV6-2/TRBV6-3; j_gene: TRBJ2-6; d_gene: .; abundance: many
CDR3nt: TGCGCCAGCAGCGACAGGGGGAATCAGCCCCAGCATTTT; CDR3aa: CASSDRGNQPQHF; v_gene: TRBV4-1; j_gene: TRBJ1-5; d_gene: TRBD1; abundance: few
CDR3nt: TGTGCCAGCAGTGAATATAACAGCAATCAGCCCCAGCATTTT; CDR3aa: CASSEYNSNQPQHF; v_gene: TRBV25-1; j_gene: TRBJ1-5; d_gene: .; abundance: .
CDR3nt: TGTGCCAGCAGTCTCCCTCCCGTGTATGATACGTCGGGACAGAGTCGGCTCCACGAGCAGTACTTC; CDR3aa: CASSLPPVYDTSGQSRLHEQYF; v_gene: TRBV6-1; j_gene: TRBJ2-7; d_gene: TRBD1; abundance: few
CDR3nt: TGCGCCAGCAGCCGCCGGACTGACGCCTACGAGCAGTACTTC; CDR3aa: CASSRRTDAYEQYF; v_gene: TRBV4-3; j_gene: TRBJ2-7; d_gene: .; abundance: few
CDR3nt: TGTGCCAGCAGCTTGGGGGGGACAGGGATCCACGAGCAGTACTTC; CDR3aa: CASSLGGTGIHEQYF; v_gene: TRBV5-6; j_gene: TRBJ2-7; d_gene: TRBD1; abundance: .
CDR3nt: TGCAGCGTCGGAGCAGGGACAGAGACCCAGTACTTC; CDR3aa: CSVGAGTETQYF; v_gene: TRBV29-1; j_gene: TRBJ2-5; d_gene: .; abundance: .
CDR3nt: TGCAGTGCTGGCGATCTAAAAGCGGGAGTCTTCCAAGGGACCCAGTACTTC; CDR3aa: CSAGDLKAGVFQGTQYF; v_gene: TRBV20-1; j_gene: TRBJ2-5; d_gene: TRBD2; abundance: .
CDR3nt: TGCAGCGTTCACGCCTCAAAGACCGGGGAGCTGTTTTTT; CDR3aa: CSVHASKTGELFF; v_gene: TRBV29-1; j_gene: TRBJ2-2; d_gene: .; abundance: few
CDR3nt: TGCAGCGGTATGATTAGCGGGAGAGAGACCCAGTACTTC; CDR3aa: CSGMISGRETQYF; v_gene: TRBV29-1; j_gene: TRBJ2-5; d_gene: TRBD2; abundance: .
CDR3nt: TGTGCCAGCAGTTTGGGGCGTATTCACAATGAGCAGTTCTTC; CDR3aa: CASSLGRIHNEQFF; v_gene: TRBV27; j_gene: TRBJ2-1; d_gene: .; abundance: .
CDR3nt: TGTGCCAGCAGAACAGAAAGGGTTGCGGTATACAATGAGCAGTTCTTC; CDR3aa: CASRTERVAVYNEQFF; v_gene: TRBV7-9; j_gene: TRBJ2-1; d_gene: .; abundance: .
CDR3nt: TGTGCCAGCAGCTTAGAATCAGCTACAAATGAGCAGTTCTTC; CDR3aa: CASSLESATNEQFF; v_gene: TRBV7-2; j_gene: TRBJ2-1; d_gene: .; abundance: .
CDR3nt: TGCGCCCGCAGCCAAGAGTCCATGCCCATGGATACGCAGTATTTT; CDR3aa: CARSQESMPMDTQYF; v_gene: TRBV4-1; j_gene: TRBJ2-3; d_gene: .; abundance: .
CDR3nt: TGTGCCACCAGTGCGGGAGGGCGGAACAATGAGCAGTTCTTC; CDR3aa: CATSAGGRNNEQFF; v_gene: TRBV24-1; j_gene: TRBJ2-1; d_gene: TRBD2; abundance: .
CDR3nt: TGTGCCAGCAGGCAGGGGAAGGGCGAGACCCAGTACTTC; CDR3aa: CASRQGKGETQYF; v_gene: TRBV12-3/TRBV12-4; j_gene: TRBJ2-5; d_gene: .; abundance: few
CDR3nt: TGTGCCAGCAGTTTGGGGGACAGGGTGTACAATGAGCAGTTCTTC; CDR3aa: CASSLGDRVYNEQFF; v_gene: TRBV12-3/TRBV12-4; j_gene: TRBJ2-1; d_gene: TRBD1; abundance: few
CDR3nt: TGTGCCAGCAGCTTAGATGTCTCACCCCTCCACTTT; CDR3aa: CASSLDVSPLHF; v_gene: TRBV7-9; j_gene: TRBJ1-6; d_gene: .; abundance: few